This TCR beta chain was sequenced for a study of T cells in Graves' hyperthyroidism and ophthalmopathy. Study background: Peripheral blood was obtained at initial diagnosis, preceding any treatment. Study conclusions and caveats: Most clonotypes expanded in the thyroid (above 0.001) were also present in blood.

Amplification targeted TCR beta CDR3 regions from RNA transcripts. TCR CDR3 regions were first amplified by RT-PCR with HTBI primers. TCRdb processed the multiplex PCR reads anew with MiXCR; each CDR3 protein has one entry. The data show approximately 410,000 distinct CDR3 sequences, roughly 13% seen once. On this clonotype itself: The antigen is not known.

The junction had 2 bases not matched to a gene; V was cut back by 3 bases and J by 6 bases. This CDR3 spans 15 amino acids. Germline CDR1 is SGDLS and CDR2 is YYNGEE. This chain connects TRBV9 to TRBJ2-1, with 14 bases aligning to TRBD2. Sequencing input: blood. This receptor was identified in a woman aged 18-29 years with Graves' hyperthyroidism. The CDR3 protein is CASSAGLAGGNEQFF. CDR3 nucleotide sequence: TGTGCCAGCAGCGCCGGACTAGCGGGAGGCAATGAGCAGTTCTTC.